This is a list of T cell receptor beta chains from one sample in a study of breast tumors, draining lymph nodes, adjacent tissues. Each CDR3 protein is one row after TCRdb ran MiXCR on the multiplex PCR reads. The sample holds 60,000 to 75,000 distinct CDR3 sequences, approximately 57% seen once. What was sequenced was breast tumor tissue. The origin of the receptors is a female donor with breast cancer. Some clones in this sample may be carry-over from other donors' samples. The CDR3 runs from the conserved cysteine through the conserved F or W. The order of the fields is V gene, clone size, J gene, CDR3 length, CDR3 protein. Expanded clones are given a class, and other clones once, few, many or no size at all.

v_gene: TRBV30
abundance: .
j_gene: TRBJ1-6
len: 14
CDR3aa: CAWSARNYNSPLHF

v_gene: TRBV7-2
abundance: .
j_gene: TRBJ2-7
len: 15
CDR3aa: CASSFLPGGIYEQYF

v_gene: TRBV7-9
abundance: .
j_gene: TRBJ2-6
len: 15
CDR3aa: CASSSRGRGANVLTF

v_gene: TRBV19
abundance: .
j_gene: TRBJ1-2
len: 16
CDR3aa: CASSSDRAGPFYGYTF

v_gene: TRBV20-1
abundance: .
j_gene: TRBJ1-2
len: 12
CDR3aa: CSRLKRTYGYTF

v_gene: TRBV6-5
abundance: few
j_gene: TRBJ1-1
len: 14
CDR3aa: CAVSVGHPYSEAFF

v_gene: TRBV20-1
abundance: .
j_gene: TRBJ1-6
len: 14
CDR3aa: CSARDVDTNSPLHF

v_gene: TRBV7-8
abundance: many
j_gene: TRBJ2-7
len: 16
CDR3aa: CASSLAVSGSVHEQYF

v_gene: TRBV20-1
abundance: many
j_gene: TRBJ2-1
len: 11
CDR3aa: CSARDRATQFF

v_gene: TRBV4-3
abundance: once
j_gene: TRBJ2-5
len: 14
CDR3aa: CASSQVGGQETQYF

v_gene: TRBV5-8
abundance: once
j_gene: TRBJ2-7
len: 19
CDR3aa: CASSSTKALAGKPRYEQYF

v_gene: TRBV11-3
abundance: many
j_gene: TRBJ2-1
len: 16
CDR3aa: CASSLATGTGSHEQFF

v_gene: TRBV2
abundance: .
j_gene: TRBJ2-1
len: 16
CDR3aa: CASGDQGGSSNNEQFF

v_gene: TRBV14
abundance: many
j_gene: TRBJ2-3
len: 12
CDR3aa: CASSQSRSAQYF

v_gene: TRBV5-1
abundance: .
j_gene: TRBJ1-6
len: 13
CDR3aa: CASKDREDSPLHF

v_gene: TRBV18
abundance: many
j_gene: TRBJ2-5
len: 13
CDR3aa: CASSPSGQETQYF

v_gene: TRBV12-3/TRBV12-4
abundance: once
j_gene: TRBJ2-3
len: 11
CDR3aa: CASSLKDTQYF

v_gene: TRBV19
abundance: .
j_gene: TRBJ1-2
len: 15
CDR3aa: CASSSDRAVGYGYTF

v_gene: TRBV3-1
abundance: .
j_gene: TRBJ1-2
len: 14
CDR3aa: CASSQPRLKYGYTF

v_gene: TRBV25-1
abundance: few
j_gene: TRBJ1-1
len: 13
CDR3aa: CASSEGWNTEAFF

v_gene: TRBV6-1
abundance: many
j_gene: TRBJ2-1
len: 14
CDR3aa: CASSPPSMSNEQFF

v_gene: TRBV28
abundance: many
j_gene: TRBJ2-1
len: 15
CDR3aa: CASSLRLAGVSEQFF

v_gene: TRBV6-2/TRBV6-3
abundance: .
j_gene: TRBJ2-3
len: 19
CDR3aa: CASSYSLVAGTSSTDTQYF

v_gene: TRBV2
abundance: .
j_gene: TRBJ2-7
len: 14
CDR3aa: CASQPGQGAKEQYF

v_gene: TRBV11-1
abundance: .
j_gene: TRBJ1-6
len: 16
CDR3aa: CASSAEPTGNNSPLHF

v_gene: TRBV7-9
abundance: .
j_gene: TRBJ1-6
len: 13
CDR3aa: CASSPNQDSPLHF

v_gene: TRBV29-1
abundance: once
j_gene: TRBJ1-2
len: 15
CDR3aa: CSVEDLGDLSYGYTF

v_gene: TRBV7-8
abundance: many
j_gene: TRBJ2-2
len: 15
CDR3aa: CASRPASGMGGELFF

v_gene: TRBV7-2
abundance: .
j_gene: TRBJ2-1
len: 16
CDR3aa: CASSRRAGTVYNEQFF

v_gene: TRBV7-2
abundance: .
j_gene: TRBJ1-5
len: 15
CDR3aa: CASSPSWGGNQPQHF

v_gene: TRBV15
abundance: .
j_gene: TRBJ1-6
len: 16
CDR3aa: CATSRDLGGRNSPLHF

v_gene: TRBV3-1
abundance: few
j_gene: TRBJ1-1
len: 14
CDR3aa: CASSHNNLDTEAFF

v_gene: TRBV7-2
abundance: .
j_gene: TRBJ2-2
len: 14
CDR3aa: CASSPGRFTGELFF

v_gene: TRBV7-2
abundance: .
j_gene: TRBJ2-2
len: 16
CDR3aa: CASSPGTSGKTGELFF

v_gene: TRBV11-2
abundance: many
j_gene: TRBJ2-3
len: 16
CDR3aa: CASSLGAGQGTDTQYF

v_gene: TRBV5-1
abundance: many
j_gene: TRBJ2-5
len: 14
CDR3aa: CASSPFEKGETQYF

v_gene: TRBV15
abundance: many
j_gene: TRBJ1-2
len: 15
CDR3aa: CATSSEGQGALGYTF

v_gene: TRBV2
abundance: few
j_gene: TRBJ1-4
len: 14
CDR3aa: CASSEGTGAEKLFF

v_gene: TRBV24-1
abundance: many
j_gene: TRBJ2-1
len: 14
CDR3aa: CATSDLRQKNEQFF

v_gene: TRBV9
abundance: few
j_gene: TRBJ2-3
len: 15
CDR3aa: CASSVGGMSHNEQYF

v_gene: TRBV29-1
abundance: .
j_gene: TRBJ2-1
len: 10
CDR3aa: CSLGPWGQFF

v_gene: TRBV15
abundance: many
j_gene: TRBJ1-2
len: 12
CDR3aa: CATSRDQSGYTF

v_gene: TRBV27
abundance: many
j_gene: TRBJ2-7
len: 15
CDR3aa: CASSPGGGQLGEQYF

v_gene: TRBV6-5
abundance: once
j_gene: TRBJ1-6
len: 13
CDR3aa: CASSSLADSPLHF

v_gene: TRBV2
abundance: .
j_gene: TRBJ1-4
len: 14
CDR3aa: CASRQTPKGEKLFF

v_gene: TRBV7-2
abundance: many
j_gene: TRBJ2-1
len: 18
CDR3aa: CASSLNLRPSGRGDEQFF

v_gene: TRBV20-1
abundance: many
j_gene: TRBJ2-1
len: 14
CDR3aa: CSATSSRPGNEQFF

v_gene: TRBV12-3/TRBV12-4
abundance: .
j_gene: TRBJ1-6
len: 15
CDR3aa: CASGSGTGANSPLHF

v_gene: TRBV4-2
abundance: few
j_gene: TRBJ2-7
len: 14
CDR3aa: CASSQDRQGREQYF

v_gene: TRBV7-2
abundance: many
j_gene: TRBJ1-2
len: 13
CDR3aa: CASSKDGNYGYTF

v_gene: TRBV5-1
abundance: .
j_gene: TRBJ1-6
len: 14
CDR3aa: CASSTQGENSPLHF

v_gene: TRBV19
abundance: many
j_gene: TRBJ1-2
len: 16
CDR3aa: CASRSAGAEANYSYTF

v_gene: TRBV25-1
abundance: .
j_gene: TRBJ2-1
len: 15
CDR3aa: CASTPEGGRYNEQFF

v_gene: TRBV7-9
abundance: many
j_gene: TRBJ2-7
len: 15
CDR3aa: CASSPKEQGNYEQYF

v_gene: TRBV7-9
abundance: .
j_gene: TRBJ2-7
len: 15
CDR3aa: CASSPHGGTGYEQYF